These 4 T cell receptor beta chains were all obtained from the same sample, sequenced in a study of shared T cell receptors in the human thymus. Assay: immunoSEQ multiplex PCR; the TCRdb copy retains only in-frame clones and omits some. This table holds 55,000 to 75,000 clones, nearly 95% found once. Sequencing was carried out using thymocytes. The receptors originated from a human donor.

The gene calls are TRBV6-5 and TRBJ1-2; possible D gene TRBD1, 5 bases. There are 14 residues in the CDR3. With 0 bases removed from V and 4 bases from J, the gap between germline ends came to 9 bases. Germline-derived CDR1 and CDR2 are MNHEY and SVGAGI. The CDR3 loop reads CASSYSPGSYGYTF. The DNA of the CDR3 is TGTGCCAGCAGTTACTCCCCAGGGAGCTATGGCTACACCTTC.

This clone was observed once. V usage is TRBV6-4 and J usage is TRBJ1-1; tentative D call: TRBD1 (5 bases). Germline CDR1 MRHNA, CDR2 SNTAGT. V dropped 0 bases and J dropped 1 base, with 9 bases sitting between them. The CDR3 is made up of 15 amino acids. The CDR3 DNA is TGTGCCAGCAGTGACTCGCCGGGACGGAACACTGAAGCTTTCTTT. Protein: CASSDSPGRNTEAFF.

The genes are TRBV6-6 and TRBJ1-1, with TRBD1 matching 8 bases. Germline values: CDR1 MNHNY, CDR2 SVGAGI (reference sequence). The V segment lost 9 bases and the J segment 5 bases; nucleotides outside the gene matches: 17. The CDR3 totals 16 residues. CDR3 DNA: TGTGCCAGTTTGGCCGCAATACAGGGGGTGGGAACTGAAGCTTTCTTT. This encodes CASLAAIQGVGTEAFF.

The chain is built from TRBV14 and TRBJ1-1; 8 bases align to TRBD1. V shed 0 bases, J shed 1 base, and the junction held 4 bases outside the gene matches. Germline CDR1 and CDR2: SGHDN and FVKESK. There are 16 residues in the CDR3. The CDR3 DNA is TGTGCCAGCAGCCAAGATCCGACAGGGGAGAACACTGAAGCTTTCTTT. The encoded protein is CASSQDPTGENTEAFF.